Listed below are T cell receptor beta chains from one sample, sequenced in a study of OX40 agonist ivuxolimab in advanced cancers. The assay was immunoSEQ multiplex PCR, and TCRdb's table has in-frame clones only and misses some. This table has around 18,000 clones, approximately 83% appearing once. The material sequenced was CD4+ or CD8+ T cells sorted from blood, taken in a trial of the OX40 agonist ivuxolimab. The receptors shown here come from an adult with an advanced solid tumor such as melanoma, head and neck, liver or kidney cancer. The CDR3 runs from the conserved cysteine through the conserved F or W. The D gene is left open where the match is weak. Expanded clones get a size class; other rows say once, few or many, or leave the size out.

J,V,size,D,CDR3,DNA
TRBJ2-2,TRBV4-1,once,NA,CASSHILSITGELFF,TGCGCCAGCAGCCACATCCTTTCGATCACCGGGGAGCTGTTTTTT
TRBJ2-3,TRBV7-9,NA,NA,CASSKVGTGAYF,NA
TRBJ1-3,TRBV12-5,NA,NA,CASGLLPQGTGNTIYF,TGTGCTAGTGGTTTGTTACCACAGGGTACTGGAAACACCATATATTTT
TRBJ2-5,TRBV13,NA,NA,CASSQRVRGNRETQYF,TGTGCCAGCAGCCAAAGAGTCAGGGGAAATCGAGAGACCCAGTACTTC
TRBJ2-1,TRBV7-3,NA,TRBD2,CASSFAGGEQFF,TGTGCCAGCAGCTTTGCGGGAGGGGAGCAGTTCTTC
TRBJ2-7,TRBV5-6,NA,NA,CASSLWGAGGSYEQYF,TGTGCCAGCAGCTTGTGGGGGGCAGGGGGCTCCTACGAGCAGTACTTC
TRBJ1-5,TRBV9,NA,TRBD1,CASSVTGGLEQPQHF,TGTGCCAGCAGCGTGACAGGGGGTTTGGAACAGCCCCAGCATTTT
TRBJ2-5,TRBV9,NA,NA,CASSGGAEETQYF,TGTGCCAGCAGCGGAGGGGCCGAAGAGACCCAGTACTTC
TRBJ2-1,TRBV7-2,NA,NA,CASSSPGPSTNEQFF,TGTGCCAGCAGCTCCCCGGGCCCTTCGACCAATGAGCAGTTCTTC
TRBJ1-1,TRBV7-2,NA,TRBD1,CASRQQGASEAFF,TGTGCCAGCAGACAACAGGGGGCGTCTGAAGCTTTCTTT
TRBJ1-1,TRBV9,once,NA,CASSKGVGVNTEAFF,TGTGCCAGCAGCAAAGGGGTAGGTGTGAACACTGAAGCTTTCTTT
TRBJ1-1,TRBV7-2,few,TRBD1,CASSLPGTVEAFF,TGTGCCAGCAGCTTACCCGGGACAGTTGAAGCTTTCTTT
TRBJ2-7,TRBV7-9,NA,NA,CASSLAPVDEQYF,TGTGCCAGCAGCTTAGCCCCCGTCGACGAGCAGTACTTC
TRBJ2-3,TRBV4-2,NA,NA,CASSPPSTDTQYF,TGTGCCAGCAGCCCCCCCAGCACAGATACGCAGTATTTT
TRBJ1-5,TRBV28,NA,TRBD1,CASSLPQGARRSF,TGTGCCAGCAGTTTACCCCAGGGGGCTCGGAGGTCCTTT